This entry lists 5 T cell receptor beta chains sequenced from one sample in a study of identical twins. One entry per CDR3 protein results from TCRdb running MiXCR on the 5' RACE reads. The sample yields under 1 million distinct CDR3 sequences, 10% to 15% seen once. These data were likewise used in another study, on yellow fever vaccine responses in identical twins.

The sequenced material came from PBMCs. These receptor sequences come from a woman aged 18-29 years in good health.

This clonotype was observed a few times. The V gene is TRBV29-1, the J gene TRBJ2-5; TRBD2 matches at 8 bases. Germline values: CDR1 SQVTM, CDR2 ANQGSEA. There are 14 residues in the CDR3. After removal of 2 bases from V and 2 bases from J, the junction contained 4 bases not matched to a gene. CDR3 bases: TGCAGCGTTGAAAGGCCGGGAGGGCAAGAGACCCAGTACTTC. Protein: CSVERPGGQETQYF.

The genes are TRBV5-1 and TRBJ1-2; 9 bases match TRBD1. V gave up 5 bases and J gave up 4 bases; unmatched junction bases: 12. CDR1 is SGHRS and CDR2 is YFSETQ in the germline V gene. The CDR3 runs 16 residues. Written as DNA, the CDR3 is TGCGCCAGCAGGCAAGCCTACAGGGGGCAGGGCTATGGCTACACCTTC. Its protein is CASRQAYRGQGYGYTF.

This clonotype has just a few counts. The chain uses TRBV7-9 and TRBJ2-3; D remains ambiguous. Trimming pared 5 bases from V and 4 bases from J, leaving 13 bases between. Germline V CDR1 and CDR2: SEHNR, FQNEAQ (reference sequence). The CDR3 consists of 14 residues. The CDR3 reads CASSPQSLADTQYF. The CDR3 DNA reads as TGTGCCAGCAGCCCCCAATCCCTTGCAGATACGCAGTATTTT. Full variable domain (rest looked up from reference TRBV7-9 and TRBJ2-3): DTGVSQNPRHKITKRGQNVTFRCDPISEHNRLYWYRQTLGQGPEFLTYFQNEAQLEKSRLLSDRFSAERPKGSFSTLEIQRTEQGDSAMYLCASSPQSLADTQYFGPGTRLTVL.

This clonotype occurred a few times. J is TRBJ2-1 and V is TRBV9, with TRBD1 identical over 11 bases. The germline V gene has CDR1 SGDLS and CDR2 YYNGEE. The CDR3 loop spans 17 amino acids. With 0 bases clipped from V and 6 bases from J, the junction kept 8 bases outside the gene matches. The DNA of the CDR3 is TGTGCCAGCAGCGTAGCTTGGACAGGGGGCCTGGGCAATGAGCAGTTCTTC. Amino acids: CASSVAWTGGLGNEQFF.

The V call is TRBV25-1, the J call TRBJ1-4; D gene unclear. In germline, CDR1 is MGHDK, CDR2 SYGVNS. Trimming took 11 bases from V and 5 from J, leaving 15 bases between them. This CDR3 spans 13 amino acids. The DNA of the CDR3 is TGTGCCGTTAGAGGGTCCCTCAATGAAAAACTGTTTTTT. Protein sequence: CAVRGSLNEKLFF.